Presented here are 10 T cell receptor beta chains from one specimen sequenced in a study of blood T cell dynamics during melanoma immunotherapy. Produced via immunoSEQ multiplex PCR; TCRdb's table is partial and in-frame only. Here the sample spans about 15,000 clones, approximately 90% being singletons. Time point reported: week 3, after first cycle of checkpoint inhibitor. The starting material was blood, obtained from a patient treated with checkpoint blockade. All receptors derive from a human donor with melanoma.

The CDR3 region has the DNA TGTGCCAGCAGCTTCAAGGGGAACACTGAAGCTTTCTTT. Protein sequence: CASSFKGNTEAFF. The chain combines TRBV5-5 with TRBJ1-1; no reliable D call. Trimming removed 2 bases from V and 1 base from J, with 6 bases in between. This CDR3 spans 13 amino acids. The V gene's germline CDR1 is SGHKS and CDR2 YYEKEE (reference sequence).

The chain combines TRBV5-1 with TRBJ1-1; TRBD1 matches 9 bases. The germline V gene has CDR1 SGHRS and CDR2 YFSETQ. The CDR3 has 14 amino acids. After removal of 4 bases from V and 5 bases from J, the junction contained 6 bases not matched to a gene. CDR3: CASSHTGGETEAFF. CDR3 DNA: TGCGCCAGCAGCCATACAGGGGGCGAAACTGAAGCTTTCTTT.

The CDR3 here is CASSYGTATNEQFF. The CDR3 bases are TGTGCCAGCAGTTACGGGACTGCGACCAATGAGCAGTTCTTC. This chain uses TRBV6-6 with TRBJ2-1; perhaps TRBD2 as D (6 bases). Deletions cut 2 bases from V and 6 bases from J, with 11 bases between. Germline CDR1 reads MNHNY; CDR2 reads SVGAGI (reference sequence). This CDR3 contains 14 residues.

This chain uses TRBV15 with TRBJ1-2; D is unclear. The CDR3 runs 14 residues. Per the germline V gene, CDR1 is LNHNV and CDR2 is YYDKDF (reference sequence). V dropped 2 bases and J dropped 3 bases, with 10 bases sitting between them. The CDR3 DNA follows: TGTGCCACCAGCAGACACTCTCCCTACTATGGCTACACCTTC. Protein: CATSRHSPYYGYTF.

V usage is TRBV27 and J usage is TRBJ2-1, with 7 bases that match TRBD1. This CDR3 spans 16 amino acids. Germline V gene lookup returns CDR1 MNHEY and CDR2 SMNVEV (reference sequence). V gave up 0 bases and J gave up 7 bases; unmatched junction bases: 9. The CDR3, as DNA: TGTGCCAGCAGTTTATCGCTGTCAGGGGGTCAGAATGAGCAGTTCTTC. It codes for CASSLSLSGGQNEQFF.

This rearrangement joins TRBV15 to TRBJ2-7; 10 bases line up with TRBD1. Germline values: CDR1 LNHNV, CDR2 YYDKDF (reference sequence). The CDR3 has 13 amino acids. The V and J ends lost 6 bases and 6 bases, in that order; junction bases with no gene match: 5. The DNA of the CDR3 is TGTGCCACCAGTCGGACAGGGGGGGGCGAGCAGTACTTC. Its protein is CATSRTGGGEQYF. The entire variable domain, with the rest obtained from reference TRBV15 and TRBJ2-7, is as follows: DAMVIQNPRYQVTQFGKPVTLSCSQTLNHNVMYWYQQKSSQAPKLLFHYYDKDFNNEADTPDNFQSRRPNTSFCFLDIRSPGLGDTAMYLCATSRTGGGEQYFGPGTRLTVT.

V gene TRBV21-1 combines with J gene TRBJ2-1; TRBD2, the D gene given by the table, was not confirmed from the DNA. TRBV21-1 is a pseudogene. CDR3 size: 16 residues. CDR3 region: CASRTNSSGRANEQFF. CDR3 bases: TGTGCCAGCAGAACCAATTCCAGCGGGAGGGCCAATGAGCAGTTCTTC.

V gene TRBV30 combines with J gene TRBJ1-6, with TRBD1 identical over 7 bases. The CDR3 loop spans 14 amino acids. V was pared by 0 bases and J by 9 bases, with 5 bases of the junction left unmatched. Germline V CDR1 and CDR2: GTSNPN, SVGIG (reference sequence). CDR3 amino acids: CAWSVNRGSSPLHF. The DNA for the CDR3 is TGTGCCTGGAGTGTAAACAGGGGAAGTTCACCCCTCCACTTT.

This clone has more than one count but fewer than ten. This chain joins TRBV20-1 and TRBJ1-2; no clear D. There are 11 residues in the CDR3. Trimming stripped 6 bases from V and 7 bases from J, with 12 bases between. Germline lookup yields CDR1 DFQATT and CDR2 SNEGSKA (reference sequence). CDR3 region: CSAGEDRGYTF. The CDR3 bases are TGCAGTGCCGGGGAAGATCGTGGCTACACCTTC.

CDR3: CASSPQGPGYGYTF. The CDR3, as DNA: TGCGCCAGCAGCCCACAAGGGCCGGGCTATGGCTACACCTTC. V usage is TRBV5-1 and J usage is TRBJ1-2; D unclear. Trimming left V 4 bases short and J 4 bases short, with 14 bases between. The CDR3 sequence is 14 residues long. Germline V CDR1 and CDR2: SGHRS, YFSETQ.